Described below is a single TCR beta chain sequence and its context. The antigen is not known. This sample is part of a study of cytomegalovirus exposure and HLA in healthy donors. Study-wide findings and caveats: Presence/absence analyses treated sequencing depth as roughly uniform across donors. On later analysis, the bulk of CMV-associated TCR beta chains appeared to be HLA-restricted. In vitro work confirmed that three CMV-associated chains recognize CMV antigens.

PCR employed 60 Vbeta and 13 Jbeta primers. Sequencing was performed with immunoSEQ multiplex PCR; in TCRdb, only in-frame clones are kept and a portion is missing. Among approximately 170,000 clones listed, approximately 75% were seen once. Germline V CDR1 and CDR2: MNHEY, SMNVEV (reference sequence). The CDR3 is made up of 16 amino acids. V was pared by 6 bases and J by 3 bases, with 21 bases between. Sequencing was carried out using PBMCs. The receptor comes from a girl aged 10-17 years in good health and CMV-seronegative. The V gene is TRBV27, the J gene TRBJ2-7; possible D gene TRBD1, 7 bases. The CDR3 is CASRENRGAGLYEQYF. The DNA of the CDR3 is TGTGCCAGCAGGGAAAACAGGGGCGCGGGGCTCTACGAGCAGTACTTC.